The following is a TCR beta chain sequence with its context. What antigen it recognizes has not been identified. Base-call qualities are not available, and no considerably larger clone is one nucleotide away. This specimen comes from a study of cytomegalovirus exposure and HLA in healthy donors (dated 2017 in TCRdb). Study-level background: In an earlier analysis of 450 to 750 of the donors, around 300 Gb of sequence data and approximately 100 million unique TCR beta sequences from about 179 million T cells were reported. An early release that covered roughly 600 HLA-typed donors contained approximately 300 gigabases of sequencing data and around 80 million unique TCR sequences. Among the 398 genotyped donors, roughly 80% belonged to the genetic ancestry cluster associated with self-reported Caucasian donors. The study was designed to test whether signatures of past pathogen exposure could be identified by cataloging public T cell receptors. Using immunosequencing, the study profiled T cell repertoires from roughly 650 subjects and related those repertoires to cytomegalovirus serostatus. Along with the approximately 620-subject first cohort, a separate validation cohort of over a hundred different subjects was used. To predict cytomegalovirus infection status, the study brought together high-throughput TCR immunosequencing, statistical association of individual TCRs with disease status, and machine learning. To study patterns of TCR occurrence, a later analysis re-analyzed previously published TCR beta repertoires from 650 to 750 donors and added high-resolution HLA genotyping. In the later analysis, no new phenotypic data were used to find candidate immune exposures; instead, reliance was placed on TCR beta sequences and their occurrence across donors. In an earlier analysis of 500 to 650 of the donors, high-throughput TCR beta sequencing was used to judge whether each TCR beta V gene segment behaved as functional or pseudogenic. Donor age, sex, ethnicity and CMV serostatus were compiled alongside the repertoire data. Genome-wide SNP genotypes for about 55% of the roughly 670 donors were used in a later genetic analysis, which treated that subset as a discovery cohort. Every discovery cohort repertoire had been produced on one sequencing platform. HLA typing included class I and class II loci at four-digit resolution. Typing coverage differed by locus: A, B, C, DRB1 and DQB1 were typed in roughly 620-630 donors, DQA1 in 500 to 550, DPA1 in 600 to 610, and DPB1 in just under 480. About five DR-DQ haplotypes were handled as single units for association and clustering, since linkage in the cohort was strong. Across roughly 420 genotyped donors of the cohort, an average of about 250,000 unique TCR beta nucleotide sequences per donor were sequenced, and around 19% of those sequences were non-productive. Overall study results and their limits: This cohort had only TCR beta chains sequenced, and the lack of alpha or paired-chain data limited which features could be detected. A later genetic analysis reported fewer N-insertions in productive TCRs among donors in an Asian-associated ancestry cluster than the approximately 700-donor mean. CMV serostatus was the only immune exposure information available for the cohort. The sequencing pipeline was judged likely to have produced a cluster of highly shared sequence variants as a technical artifact. The study gave a list of about 150 TCR beta chains associated with cytomegalovirus. In a later analysis, HLA-associated TCR beta chains were found to be more clonally expanded and to have lower generation probabilities than equally common non-associated chains. At a false discovery rate of 0.05, a later analysis linked 16,000 or so TCR beta sequences to specific HLA alleles. Linkage disequilibrium might explain the correlated functional status among segregating V segments, but an unknown experimental factor could not be ruled out. Three of the identified cytomegalovirus-associated TCR beta chains were confirmed in vitro to be specific for cytomegalovirus antigens. A further reported finding was that TCR beta sequences accurately predicted the HLA-A and HLA-B alleles for most subjects in the first cohort. In both the original and validation cohorts, the classifier was reported to diagnose cytomegalovirus status with high specificity and sensitivity. The presence/absence analyses assumed that sequencing depth was roughly uniform across donors, and that assumption may not be true. Some IMGT-functional V segments, including TRBV6-2 and TRBV6-3, could not be distinguished by the 87-base-pair reads and were therefore excluded. Most TCR sequences were seen in very few donors, while some public TCRs were found in many individuals. When HLA alleles, especially DR and DQ, strongly co-occurred, attributing TCR associations to individual alleles was difficult. An association between a missense DCLRE1C variant and V-gene and J-gene trimming of TCR beta chains was found in a later genetic analysis and replicated in an independent cohort. Broadly in line with IMGT annotations, most TCR beta V segments showed up in productive rearrangements about 90% or about 30% of the time in an earlier analysis of 587 of the donors. A later analysis found that most CMV-associated TCR beta chains appeared HLA-restricted, with HLA associations seemingly driven largely by CMV exposure. Because counts were too low, 15 to 20 rarely observed V segments, including chromosome 9 orphons, were left out of the earlier analysis of 587 of the donors. In a later analysis, TCR association rates were found to vary across HLA loci, with the most associated TCRs seen for DRB1 alleles and the fewest for HLA-C alleles. A later analysis reported that several top co-occurrence clusters appeared linked to parvovirus B19, influenza, CMV and Epstein-Barr virus. It was suggested by the authors that the approach could potentially be generalized to other disease states and immunological phenotypes. HLA typing was unavailable for some donors at each locus, so association tests used only the typed subset.

The cohort consisted of 666 healthy bone marrow donors. Cohort members were all nominally healthy when sampled, although unrecorded immune exposures were likely present. The donor tested CMV seronegative and was one of the 352 seronegative cohort members. Each donor provided a peripheral blood sample, and peripheral blood mononuclear cells were used for TCR beta sequencing. Genomic DNA extraction from the blood cell samples was performed with the Qiagen DNeasy Blood Extraction Kit. V gives up 7 bases and J gives up 0 bases, and the segment between their germline ends measures 12 bases. For CDR1 and CDR2, the germline V gene lists SGHRS and YFSETQ. The CDR3 goes from the cysteine to the phenylalanine over 14 residues. Only CDR3 DNA remains: 42 bases, in frame from the first base. Library preparation employed the immunoSEQ multiplex PCR assay. The multiplex PCR relied on a mix of 60 forward primers for TCR Vbeta segments and 13 reverse primers for TCR Jbeta segments. The CDR3 region of rearranged TCR beta genes was amplified from genomic DNA by a multiplex PCR assay. On the Illumina HiSeq System, the amplified TCR beta libraries were sequenced as 87-base-pair reads. Concerning the study's data processing: In a later analysis, tens of millions of unique TCR beta chains were counted across the 500 to 700 repertoires, and about 9.9 million of these chains were shared by at least two donors. A nearest-neighbor algorithm error-corrected the raw reads and collapsed the reads into unique sequences, merging closely related sequences to remove PCR and sequencing errors. Alignment of CDR3 sequences to IMGT reference sequences was used to assign V, D and J gene segments. For a sequence to be retained, a match of at least six nucleotides was required to both a V gene segment and a J gene segment. Rearrangements were classified as productive when the CDR3 lacked stop codons and remained in frame with V and J, and all other rearrangements were classified as non-productive. CDR3 was defined according to IMGT convention as the region running from the second conserved V-encoded cysteine to the conserved J-encoded phenylalanine. In an earlier analysis of just under 600 of the donors, sequences lacking an unambiguous match to a single V gene segment were excluded. In an earlier analysis of 587 of the donors, V segments were called functional above 56.7% productive rearrangements and were called segregating when the between-donor standard deviation exceeded 5%. To diagnose cytomegalovirus status from the catalog of TCR beta chain sequences, a statistical classification framework was built. In a later analysis, TCR nucleotide sequences were compared against IMGT/GENE-DB human TR gene sequences so that V and J genes could be assigned. The TCRdist pipeline was used in a later analysis to assign CDR3 sequences and most-parsimonious VDJ recombination scenarios. In a later analysis, each TCR beta chain was defined by its CDR3 amino acid sequence together with its V-gene family, and reads lacking a unique V-gene family were excluded. To address suspected cross-contamination and a sequencing artifact, a later analysis removed 592 highly shared, low-generation-probability nucleotide sequences. In a later analysis, a clonal expansion index was calculated for each public chain from normalized within-repertoire ranks of inferred template counts. In a later analysis, generation probabilities were computed using a VDJ recombination model fitted to out-of-frame rearrangements, and the results were checked against IGoR. In a later analysis, hypergeometric tests were used to score TCR-TCR, TCR-HLA and TCR-CMV co-occurrence, with a repertoire-size bias correction applied to TCR pairs. To estimate false discovery rates, a later analysis permuted the HLA or CMV assignments 20 times. In a later analysis, co-occurring TCRs were grouped using DBSCAN, and TCRdist sequence similarity was added for clustering within HLA-allele-positive subsets. Repertoires with fewer than 30,000 or more than 120,000 public chains were left out of co-occurrence clustering, as were five repertoires with anomalous nucleotide sharing. Sourced from immuneACCESS, this table was stored by TCRdb with only in-frame sequences that have V and J called. A share of the clones is absent; for the studies checked, an unresolved V gene accounts for under half, and the remainder has no known explanation. V, J and clone size are those of that table, while D and trimming were read from the DNA. In all, the sample holds approximately 150,000 clones, and less than 10% of those were seen once. Roughly 1.9% of the sample goes to the ten largest clones.

The specimen sequenced was PBMCs. The sequence links TRBV5-1 to TRBJ2-3; the D gene is perhaps TRBD1, on 6 matching bases. The TCR originated in a male donor in good health and CMV-seronegative. Here the CDR3 is given as CASQTGPSTDTQYF. In nucleotide form, the sequence is TGCGCCAGCCAAACAGGGCCAAGCACAGATACGCAGTATTTT. Supplemented by the reference TRBV5-1 and TRBJ2-3 proteins around the CDR3, the complete variable domain is KAGVTQTPRYLIKTRGQQVTLSCSPISGHRSVSWYQQTPGQGLQFLFEYFSETQRNKGNFPGRFSGRQFSNSRSEMNVSTLELGDSALYLCASQTGPSTDTQYFGPGTRLTVL.